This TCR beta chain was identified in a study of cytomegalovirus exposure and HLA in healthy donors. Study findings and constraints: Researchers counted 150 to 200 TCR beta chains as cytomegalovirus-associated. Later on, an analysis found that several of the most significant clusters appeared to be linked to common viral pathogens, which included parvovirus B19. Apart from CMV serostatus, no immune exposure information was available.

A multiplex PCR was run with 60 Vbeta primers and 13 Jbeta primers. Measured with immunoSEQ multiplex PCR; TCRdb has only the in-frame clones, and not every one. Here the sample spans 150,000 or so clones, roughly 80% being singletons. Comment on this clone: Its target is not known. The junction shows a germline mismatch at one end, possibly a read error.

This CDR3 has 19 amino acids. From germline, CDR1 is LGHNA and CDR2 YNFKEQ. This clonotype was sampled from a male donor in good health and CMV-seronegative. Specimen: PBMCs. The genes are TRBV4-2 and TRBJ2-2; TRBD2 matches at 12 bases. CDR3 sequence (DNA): TGTGCCAGCAGCCAAGCGGTACTAGCGGGGGGCCCGAAAACCGGGGAGCTGTTTTTT. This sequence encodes CASSQAVLAGGPKTGELFF.